The T cell receptor (beta chain) described here comes from a study of CD8+ T cells in alopecia areata. This clone is a singleton in its sample. Investigators isolated RNA and reverse transcribed it into cDNA to act as the sequencing template. TCRdb's copy holds only in-frame clones and misses some; the assay was immunoSEQ multiplex PCR. Of some 150,000 clones in the sample, approximately 56% were seen once. CDR3 size: 14 residues. CDR1 SEHNR and CDR2 FQNEAQ come from the germline V gene (reference sequence). Trimming took off 4 bases at V and 3 bases at J, with 12 bases between the two ends. The sample was CD8+ T cells sorted from blood. The receptor was isolated from a human donor in good health. The V call is TRBV7-9, the J call TRBJ1-1; a weak D match, TRBD1 (5 bases). CDR3 in amino acids: CASSSLGAYTEAFF. For the CDR3, the DNA is TGTGCCAGCAGCTCACTAGGGGCGTACACTGAAGCTTTCTTT.